This T cell receptor (beta chain) was documented in a study of blood T cell repertoires in COVID-19. Repertoires were generated with immunoSEQ multiplex PCR, while TCRdb's copy carries only in-frame clones and drops some. The data contain 350,000 to 500,000 clones, about 90% of them seen just once; the ten biggest clones take up roughly 0.76%. The CDR3 covers 18 residues. Per the germline V gene, CDR1 is MGHRA and CDR2 is YSYEKL. The trim removed 3 bases at V and 0 bases at J, leaving 8 bases unmatched. Sequenced input: peripheral blood. The chain joins TRBV4-1 to TRBJ2-7; 13 bases match TRBD2. The source of this sequence is a man in his late teens or twenties with COVID-19, enrolled during active disease. The CDR3 DNA follows: TGCGCCAGCAGCCAGAGACTAGCGGGGGGTTCCAGCTCCTACGAGCAGTACTTC. Translation gives CASSQRLAGGSSSYEQYF.